This TCR beta chain was identified in a study of blood T cells in healthy people across ages. A sample-barcoded 5' primer and a J-beta primer mix were used in a second PCR of about 6 to 12 cycles. TCRdb re-derived calls from the 5' RACE reads in MiXCR, one entry per CDR3 protein. The table has 1.5 million to 2 million distinct CDR3 sequences, approximately 32% seen once. Input material: blood. This TCR came from a woman under 40 in good health.

The CDR3 DNA is TGTGCCAGCATCTTCACGGACTATGGCTACACCTTC. Translation: CASIFTDYGYTF. The rearrangement uses TRBV7-9 and TRBJ1-2; D not resolved. The CDR3 consists of 12 residues. Trimming removed 7 bases at V and 3 bases at J, with 9 bases between. Germline CDR1 reads SEHNR; CDR2 reads FQNEAQ (reference sequence).